The entry that follows covers one T cell receptor (beta chain) sequence. These data originate in a study of blood T cell repertoires in COVID-19. Whole-study context: Italy, Spain and the United States were the sources of the convalescent and acute COVID-19 samples. PBMCs, B-cell-depleted T cells, or T cells were the source of the cDNA or gDNA that made up the material.

Original data processing: The assay estimated nucleated cells by amplifying reference gene primers. Sequencing used immunoSEQ multiplex PCR; TCRdb keeps in-frame clones, though not all of them. D and trimming come from the DNA, and the V and J calls and clone size come from that table. The repertoire holds around 260,000 clones, with 83% as singletons. Sequencing was performed on peripheral blood. This clonotype was obtained from a woman in her forties or fifties who had recovered from COVID-19.

The CDR3 reads CASSSYSGRETQYF. The CDR3 coding sequence is TGTGCCAGCAGCTCCTATAGCGGGAGAGAGACCCAGTACTTC. J is TRBJ2-5 and V is TRBV7-2; 9 nucleotides agree with TRBD2. J lost 4 bases, V lost 4 bases, and 4 bases had no gene match. The CDR3 is 14 residues long. Germline-derived CDR1 and CDR2 are SGHTA and FQGNSA.